The 15 T cell receptor beta chains given below trace back to one sample, sequenced in a study of CD8 T cells in Susac syndrome. Random-hexamer reverse transcription was applied to roughly 0.5 to 1 ug RNA. TCRdb passed the immunoSEQ multiplex PCR reads through MiXCR, listing each CDR3 protein once. The table lists roughly 130,000 distinct CDR3 sequences, nearly 95% of them singletons, with more than 0.09% in the top ten. The sequencing input was CD4+ T cells from PBMCs. The receptors come from a human donor in good health.

This sequence joins TRBV5-1 and TRBJ1-2; possibly TRBD1 for D (6 bases). This CDR3 spans 15 amino acids. Germline-derived CDR1 and CDR2 are SGHRS and YFSETQ. Trimming pared 0 bases from V and 2 bases from J, leaving 11 bases between. The CDR3 sequence: CASSLVPGANYGYTF. In DNA, the CDR3 is TGCGCCAGCAGCTTGGTGCCAGGGGCGAACTATGGCTACACCTTC. Combining the CDR3 with reference TRBV5-1 and TRBJ1-2 gives the whole variable domain KAGVTQTPRYLIKTRGQQVTLSCSPISGHRSVSWYQQTPGQGLQFLFEYFSETQRNKGNFPGRFSGRQFSNSRSEMNVSTLELGDSALYLCASSLVPGANYGYTFGSGTRLTVV.

This sequence joins TRBV5-1 and TRBJ2-1; 8 positions match TRBD2. This CDR3 has 16 amino acids. V was clipped by 1 base and J by 7 bases; unmatched bases: 10. The germline V gene has CDR1 SGHRS and CDR2 YFSETQ. The CDR3 here is CASSLPRTSQMNEQFF. DNA of the CDR3: TGCGCCAGCAGCTTGCCCCGGACTAGCCAGATGAATGAGCAGTTCTTC.

This sequence joins TRBV28 and TRBJ2-1, with D unclear. The CDR3 consists of 12 residues. Germline V gene lookup returns CDR1 MDHEN and CDR2 SYDVKM. Trimming removed 5 bases from V and 16 bases from J, with 18 bases in between. The CDR3 spells CASSPGGWQSFF. DNA for the CDR3: TGTGCCAGCAGTCCCGGCGGATGGCAAAGCTTCTTC.

This clonotype was picked up a small number of times. The gene calls are TRBV18 and TRBJ1-5; maybe TRBD1 (6 bases). CDR1 is KGHSH and CDR2 is LQKENI in the germline V gene. V was trimmed by 1 base and J by 6 bases, leaving 7 bases between them. The CDR3 runs 13 residues. The CDR3 nucleotides read TGTGCCAGCTCACCACAGGGGGGTCAGCCCCAGCATTTT. This sequence encodes CASSPQGGQPQHF.

V gene TRBV4-1 combines with J gene TRBJ2-3; 13 bases fit TRBD2. The CDR3 extends over 18 amino acids. The germline V gene encodes CDR1 MGHRA and CDR2 YSYEKL. The V and J ends lost 4 bases and 3 bases, in that order; junction bases with no gene match: 10. CDR3 bases: TGCGCCAGCAGCCTCAGGACTAGCGGGAGTGGCCCAACAGATACGCAGTATTTT. This codes for CASSLRTSGSGPTDTQYF.

The chain joins TRBV18 to TRBJ1-5; D is perhaps TRBD1 (5 bases). V was trimmed by 0 bases and J by 10 bases, leaving 10 bases between them. Germline CDR1 and CDR2: KGHSH and LQKENI. This CDR3 has 13 residues. For the CDR3, the DNA is TGTGCCAGCTCACCACCGGGGCAGGCCCCCCAGCATTTT. Translation: CASSPPGQAPQHF.

The chain joins TRBV20-1 to TRBJ2-5, with a tentative D call TRBD2 (7 bases). There are 13 residues in the CDR3. Trimming pared 6 bases from V and 1 base from J, leaving 12 bases between. CDR1 is DFQATT, CDR2 SNEGSKA, per germline (reference sequence). CDR3 sequence: CSAGGPPQETQYF. For the CDR3, the DNA is TGCAGTGCGGGGGGGCCGCCCCAAGAGACCCAGTACTTC.

The rearrangement joins TRBV30 to TRBJ1-1; no reliable D call. V shed 3 bases and J shed 4 bases, with 6 bases lying between them. This CDR3 has 11 residues. Germline assignment: CDR1 GTSNPN and CDR2 SVGIG (reference sequence). CDR3 loop: CAWSLFTEAFF. For the CDR3, the DNA is TGTGCCTGGAGCCTATTCACTGAAGCTTTCTTT.

The chain links TRBV7-9 to TRBJ2-6; tentatively, D is TRBD2 (6 bases). Deletions cut 5 bases from V and 0 bases from J, with 11 bases between. CDR3 length equals 16 residues. CDR1 is SEHNR, CDR2 FQNEAQ, per germline (reference sequence). CDR3 DNA sequence: TGTGCCAGCAGCCCCCGCGGGATCTCTGGGGCCAACGTCCTGACTTTC. Translated: CASSPRGISGANVLTF.

The chain carries TRBV20-1 and TRBJ2-5; D not resolved. The CDR3 consists of 12 residues. The germline V gene has CDR1 DFQATT and CDR2 SNEGSKA (reference sequence). Trimming removed 0 bases at V and 1 base at J, with 3 bases between. The CDR3 coding sequence is TGCAGTGCTAGAGAGGGCCAAGAGACCCAGTACTTC. It translates to CSAREGQETQYF.

The chain links TRBV5-1 to TRBJ2-7, with D possibly matching TRBD2 (5 bases). CDR1 is SGHRS, CDR2 YFSETQ, per germline. Trimming pared 0 bases from V and 7 bases from J, leaving 14 bases between. There are 14 residues in the CDR3. CDR3 in DNA: TGCGCCAGCAGCTTGGAACTACTTCGAGGGGAGCAGTACTTC. Protein product: CASSLELLRGEQYF.

The chain carries TRBV28 and TRBJ2-3; D may be TRBD2 (5 bases). The CDR3 extends over 11 amino acids. The V and J ends lost 5 bases and 7 bases respectively, with 7 bases between them. The V gene's germline CDR1 is MDHEN and CDR2 SYDVKM. CDR3 amino acids: CASSGLNTQYF. DNA of the CDR3: TGTGCCAGCAGTGGACTCAATACGCAGTATTTT.

The chain combines TRBV7-9 with TRBJ2-7; TRBD1 agrees at 7 bases. CDR3 length: 14 residues. After removal of 4 bases from V and 4 bases from J, the junction contained 7 bases not matched to a gene. Germline CDR1 SEHNR, CDR2 FQNEAQ (reference sequence). The CDR3 region is CASSSSDRPYEQYF. CDR3 in DNA: TGTGCCAGCAGCTCTTCGGACAGGCCATACGAGCAGTACTTC.

The V call is TRBV6-4, the J call TRBJ2-7; the match to TRBD2 covers 11 bases. The V gene's germline CDR1 is MRHNA and CDR2 SNTAGT. The length of the CDR3 is 14 residues. Trimming took 4 bases from V and 3 from J; bases not matched to a gene: 2. This CDR3 is CASSVTSGSYEQYF. DNA of the CDR3: TGTGCCAGCAGTGTTACTAGCGGGAGCTACGAGCAGTACTTC.

The chain joins TRBV18 to TRBJ2-4; weak D call: TRBD1 (6 bases). The CDR3 consists of 12 residues. V lost 5 bases, J lost 8 bases, and 10 bases lay in between. CDR1 is KGHSH, CDR2 LQKENI, per germline. The CDR3 sequence: CASSSYRDIQYF. DNA of the CDR3: TGTGCCAGCTCATCTTACAGGGACATTCAGTACTTC.